This T cell receptor beta chain is from a study of blood T cell repertoires in COVID-19. Study summary: Italy, Spain and the United States were the sources of the convalescent and acute COVID-19 samples.

Methods used by the authors: Amplification of reference gene primers was used by the study to estimate nucleated cell counts. Clones were read by immunoSEQ multiplex PCR, and TCRdb kept only the in-frame ones, dropping some. The DNA gave D and trimming, while V, J and clone size come from that table. Of around 50,000 clones listed, 75% to 95% were seen once; the top ten hold around 5%. CDR3 length equals 14 residues. In germline, CDR1 is MDHEN, CDR2 SYDVKM. Trimming pared 3 bases from V and 4 bases from J, leaving 12 bases between. Sequencing input: peripheral blood. The chain recombines TRBV28 with TRBJ1-2, with D possibly matching TRBD1 (5 bases). The TCR originated in a man in his 70s with acute or convalescent COVID-19. CDR3 loop: CASSFGGLGYGYTF. CDR3 nucleotides: TGTGCCAGCAGTTTTGGGGGACTTGGCTATGGCTACACCTTC.